This is a list of T cell receptor beta chains from one sample in a study of T-cell memory formation after mild COVID-19. TCRdb analysed the 5' RACE reads with MiXCR anew, one entry per CDR3 protein. The table has 550,000 to 700,000 distinct CDR3 sequences, around 16% seen once. Input material: PBMCs or a T cell subset sorted from them (not recorded which). All receptors come from an adult woman who had mild COVID-19 (a few samples of this study predate the infection). Cell type and time point are not known. The CDR3 runs from the conserved cysteine through the conserved F or W. The D gene is left open where the match is weak. Expanded clones are given a class, and other clones once, few, many or no size at all.

d_call: -
clone_size: few
v_call: TRBV5-4
j_call: TRBJ1-2
cdr3_length: 16
cdr3_aa: CASSLSPGPEYYGYTF
cdr3_nt: TGTGCCAGCAGCTTGTCCCCCGGACCGGAGTACTATGGCTACACCTTC

d_call: -
clone_size: -
v_call: TRBV5-1
j_call: TRBJ1-4
cdr3_length: 16
cdr3_aa: CASSLGGSFPSEKLIF
cdr3_nt: TGCGCCAGCAGCTTGGGGGGTTCATTCCCGAGCGAAAAACTGATTTTT

d_call: TRBD1
clone_size: -
v_call: TRBV29-1
j_call: TRBJ2-7
cdr3_length: 15
cdr3_aa: CSVLHPDRGSYEQYF
cdr3_nt: TGCAGCGTCCTCCACCCGGACAGGGGCTCCTACGAGCAGTACTTC

d_call: TRBD2
clone_size: -
v_call: TRBV9
j_call: TRBJ2-5
cdr3_length: 15
cdr3_aa: CASSTRGGPVETQYF
cdr3_nt: TGTGCCAGCAGCACTCGGGGGGGGCCCGTAGAGACCCAGTACTTC

d_call: -
clone_size: -
v_call: TRBV29-1
j_call: TRBJ2-1
cdr3_length: 14
cdr3_aa: CSVGEGAWYNEQFF
cdr3_nt: TGCAGCGTTGGTGAGGGTGCGTGGTACAATGAGCAGTTCTTC

d_call: -
clone_size: many
v_call: TRBV10-3
j_call: TRBJ2-1
cdr3_length: 16
cdr3_aa: CAISEAGQSSYNEQFF
cdr3_nt: TGTGCCATCAGTGAGGCGGGACAGTCCTCCTACAATGAGCAGTTCTTC

d_call: -
clone_size: -
v_call: TRBV30
j_call: TRBJ2-1
cdr3_length: 10
cdr3_aa: CAWREHEQFF
cdr3_nt: TGTGCCTGGAGAGAGCATGAGCAGTTCTTC

d_call: -
clone_size: few
v_call: TRBV7-2
j_call: TRBJ2-1
cdr3_length: 13
cdr3_aa: CASSLFGDAAKFF
cdr3_nt: TGTGCCAGCAGCTTATTTGGCGACGCGGCCAAGTTCTTC

d_call: -
clone_size: many
v_call: TRBV11-2
j_call: TRBJ2-7
cdr3_length: 12
cdr3_aa: CASSLPSYEQYF
cdr3_nt: TGTGCCAGCAGCTTACCTTCGTACGAGCAGTACTTC

d_call: -
clone_size: few
v_call: TRBV20-1
j_call: TRBJ2-7
cdr3_length: 12
cdr3_aa: CSVGGAPYEQYF
cdr3_nt: TGCAGTGTGGGCGGGGCTCCCTACGAGCAGTACTTC

d_call: TRBD1
clone_size: few
v_call: TRBV20-1
j_call: TRBJ1-2
cdr3_length: 14
cdr3_aa: CSADRELPNYGYTF
cdr3_nt: TGCAGTGCCGACAGGGAACTACCTAACTATGGCTACACCTTC

d_call: TRBD1
clone_size: few
v_call: TRBV11-2
j_call: TRBJ2-7
cdr3_length: 15
cdr3_aa: CASSSTGTAFYEQYF
cdr3_nt: TGTGCCAGCAGCTCCACCGGGACAGCTTTCTACGAGCAGTACTTC

d_call: TRBD2
clone_size: -
v_call: TRBV5-1
j_call: TRBJ2-1
cdr3_length: 16
cdr3_aa: CASSLVGGGAYNEQFF
cdr3_nt: TGCGCCAGCAGCTTGGTGGGCGGGGGGGCGTACAATGAGCAGTTCTTC

d_call: -
clone_size: few
v_call: TRBV7-8
j_call: TRBJ2-3
cdr3_length: 16
cdr3_aa: CASRPTAGTSTDTQYF
cdr3_nt: TGTGCCAGCAGACCCACGGCAGGGACTAGCACAGATACGCAGTATTTT

d_call: TRBD2
clone_size: few
v_call: TRBV5-5
j_call: TRBJ2-5
cdr3_length: 15
cdr3_aa: CASSIRAGGPETQYF
cdr3_nt: TGTGCCAGCAGCATAAGAGCGGGAGGGCCCGAGACCCAGTACTTC

d_call: TRBD1
clone_size: few
v_call: TRBV29-1
j_call: TRBJ1-2
cdr3_length: 15
cdr3_aa: CSVDTGDLNNYGYTF
cdr3_nt: TGCAGCGTTGATACAGGGGACCTCAATAACTATGGCTACACCTTC

d_call: TRBD1
clone_size: few
v_call: TRBV12-3/TRBV12-4
j_call: TRBJ2-5
cdr3_length: 14
cdr3_aa: CASSRGTGSETQYF
cdr3_nt: TGTGCCAGCAGTAGAGGGACAGGGTCCGAGACCCAGTACTTC

d_call: TRBD1
clone_size: -
v_call: TRBV12-3/TRBV12-4
j_call: TRBJ2-7
cdr3_length: 15
cdr3_aa: CASRQTGTGVWEQYF
cdr3_nt: TGTGCCAGCAGGCAAACCGGGACAGGGGTATGGGAGCAGTACTTC

d_call: -
clone_size: few
v_call: TRBV5-1
j_call: TRBJ2-7
cdr3_length: 11
cdr3_aa: CASRTDYEQYF
cdr3_nt: TGCGCCAGCAGGACCGACTACGAGCAGTACTTC

d_call: -
clone_size: -
v_call: TRBV20-1
j_call: TRBJ2-7
cdr3_length: 14
cdr3_aa: CSARKFDASYEQYF
cdr3_nt: TGCAGTGCTAGGAAGTTTGACGCCTCCTACGAGCAGTACTTC

d_call: -
clone_size: -
v_call: TRBV5-6
j_call: TRBJ1-1
cdr3_length: 15
cdr3_aa: CASSLGGYSNTEAFF
cdr3_nt: TGTGCCAGCAGCTTGGGCGGATATTCGAACACTGAAGCTTTCTTT

d_call: -
clone_size: few
v_call: TRBV7-9
j_call: TRBJ2-2
cdr3_length: 13
cdr3_aa: CASIASNTGELFF
cdr3_nt: TGTGCCAGCATAGCGTCGAACACCGGGGAGCTGTTTTTT

d_call: -
clone_size: few
v_call: TRBV7-9
j_call: TRBJ2-3
cdr3_length: 16
cdr3_aa: CASSPTSGTYTDTQYF
cdr3_nt: TGTGCCAGCAGTCCAACCTCCGGGACCTACACAGATACGCAGTATTTT

d_call: TRBD1
clone_size: -
v_call: TRBV7-8
j_call: TRBJ1-5
cdr3_length: 15
cdr3_aa: CASSSGGMSNQPQHF
cdr3_nt: TGTGCCAGCAGCTCAGGGGGCATGAGCAATCAGCCCCAGCATTTT

d_call: -
clone_size: few
v_call: TRBV7-9
j_call: TRBJ2-5
cdr3_length: 15
cdr3_aa: CASSLARSVTVTQYF
cdr3_nt: TGTGCCAGCAGCTTAGCGCGGTCGGTAACAGTGACCCAGTACTTC

d_call: TRBD2
clone_size: -
v_call: TRBV7-9
j_call: TRBJ2-7
cdr3_length: 18
cdr3_aa: CASSLQGLAGGEGYEQYF
cdr3_nt: TGTGCCAGCAGCTTACAGGGACTAGCGGGAGGAGAAGGTTACGAGCAGTACTTC

d_call: TRBD2
clone_size: many
v_call: TRBV5-1
j_call: TRBJ2-7
cdr3_length: 15
cdr3_aa: CASSLGLAGENEQYF
cdr3_nt: TGCGCCAGCAGTCTTGGCCTAGCGGGAGAGAACGAGCAGTACTTC

d_call: -
clone_size: once
v_call: TRBV7-8
j_call: TRBJ1-1
cdr3_length: 15
cdr3_aa: CASSLNYPMNTEAFF
cdr3_nt: TGTGCCAGCAGCTTAAATTACCCGATGAACACTGAAGCTTTCTTT